These 2 T cell receptor beta chains were sequenced from one sample in a study of blood T cells in healthy people across ages. With a J-beta primer mix and a sample-barcoded 5' primer, a second PCR ran about 7 to 12 cycles. TCRdb recomputed calls from the 5' RACE reads with MiXCR, one row per CDR3 protein. The table includes over 300,000 distinct CDR3 sequences, 45% to 65% detected once. Sequences were obtained from blood. The origin of the receptors is a man in his fifties or sixties in good health.

The sample holds a few counts of this clonotype. This sequence joins TRBV4-3 and TRBJ2-5, with D possibly TRBD1 on 6 matching bases. The DNA end is more similar to TRBJ2-7, so the J call may be wrong. CDR3 length equals 15 residues. Germline V lookup: CDR1 LGHNA, CDR2 YSLEER. CDR3 sequence (DNA): TGCGCCAGCAGCCAAGATTCAGGGGACTCCTACGAGCAGTACTTC. This gives the protein CASSQDSGDSYEQYF.

This clonotype was seen a handful of times. A much larger clone is a single base away; this may be a read error. The chain has TRBV24-1 and TRBJ2-1; 10 bases fit TRBD1. The DNA end lines up better with TRBJ2-7; the J call may be wrong. The CDR3 covers 16 residues. Germline V gene lookup returns CDR1 KGHDR and CDR2 SFDVKD. The CDR3 sequence is CATSGRQGAFDNEQYF. The CDR3 DNA follows: TGTGCCACCAGTGGTAGACAGGGGGCTTTCGACAATGAGCAGTACTTC.